The 19 T cell receptor beta chains below all came from one sample that was sequenced in a study of cytomegalovirus exposure and HLA in healthy donors. Primers for the PCR totalled 60 Vbeta and 13 Jbeta. TCRdb's copy holds only in-frame clones and misses some; the assay was immunoSEQ multiplex PCR. The sample lists 170,000 or so clones; around 79% were seen once. The sequenced material came from PBMCs. The receptor set was obtained from a middle-aged woman in good health and CMV-seronegative.

J is TRBJ2-1 and V is TRBV15; 14 bases align to TRBD2. V was clipped by 5 bases and J by 6 bases; unmatched bases: 9. The CDR3 runs 17 residues. The germline V gene has CDR1 LNHNV and CDR2 YYDKDF (reference sequence). This CDR3 is CATSGLAGGLTSNEQFF. The CDR3, as DNA: TGTGCCACCAGCGGACTAGCGGGGGGCCTAACCTCCAATGAGCAGTTCTTC.

The V and J genes are TRBV27 and TRBJ2-2, with 8 bases that match TRBD1. Per germline, CDR1 MNHEY and CDR2 SMNVEV (reference sequence). The length of the CDR3 is 18 residues. Trimming cost V 4 bases and J 9 bases; bases outside gene matches: 19. The CDR3 loop is CASSSPIRRGLAKRELFF. CDR3 nucleotide sequence: TGTGCCAGCAGTTCCCCGATTCGCAGGGGGCTAGCTAAGAGGGAGCTGTTTTTT.

CDR3 DNA: TGCGCCAGCAGCTTGGACCTAGCGCTTCCCTACGAGCAGTACTTC. This sequence encodes CASSLDLALPYEQYF. This chain uses TRBV5-1 with TRBJ2-7; TRBD2 might be the D (6 bases). CDR3 length: 15 residues. Germline CDR1 SGHRS, CDR2 YFSETQ. Trimming took 0 bases from V and 2 from J, leaving 12 bases between them.

V gene TRBV10-3 combines with J gene TRBJ1-2; D unclear. The CDR3 is 14 amino acids. The germline V gene encodes CDR1 ENHRY and CDR2 SYGVKD. V was cut by 3 bases and J by 2 bases, with 10 bases left in between. The CDR3 loop is CAISDTKVNYGYTF. Written as DNA, the CDR3 is TGTGCCATCAGTGACACTAAGGTGAACTATGGCTACACCTTC.

The genes are TRBV6-5 and TRBJ2-5; a weak D match, TRBD2 (5 bases). Matching the DNA end better, TRBJ2-7 makes the J call doubtful. The CDR3 spans 13 residues. Looked up from germline, CDR1 is MNHEY and CDR2 is SVGAGI. For the CDR3, the DNA is TGTGCCAGCAGTTACAGGGAGTACTACGAGCAGTACTTC. Amino acids: CASSYREYYEQYF.

CDR3 in DNA: TGTGCCAGCAGTGAATCCGGGACAGGGAACGAGCAGTACTTC. Translating it yields CASSESGTGNEQYF. The rearrangement joins TRBV25-1 to TRBJ2-7; TRBD1 aligns across 9 bases. CDR3 length equals 14 residues. CDR1 and CDR2 (germline): MGHDK, SYGVNS. With 1 base clipped from V and 5 bases from J, the junction kept 3 bases outside the gene matches.

The genes are TRBV15 and TRBJ2-3; 9 bases line up with TRBD1. The CDR3 is made up of 15 amino acids. The trim removed 2 bases at V and 4 bases at J, leaving 4 bases unmatched. Germline values: CDR1 LNHNV, CDR2 YYDKDF (reference sequence). The CDR3 DNA reads as TGTGCCACCAGCAGACCGGGACAGGGCGCAGATACGCAGTATTTT. Translating it yields CATSRPGQGADTQYF.

The chain carries TRBV28 and TRBJ1-5; a weak D match, TRBD1 (6 bases). V lost 6 bases, J lost 6 bases, and 15 bases lay in between. Per germline, CDR1 MDHEN and CDR2 SYDVKM. This CDR3 has 14 amino acids. As DNA, the CDR3 is TGTGCCAGCAGCATAGGACAGAGGGGTCAGCCCCAGCATTTT. Amino acids: CASSIGQRGQPQHF.

With regard to this clone: Other DNA sequences in the same sample also yield this CDR3. V gene TRBV9 combines with J gene TRBJ1-1, with D maybe TRBD1 (6 bases). The CDR3 extends over 14 amino acids. V was trimmed by 4 bases and J by 1 base, leaving 11 bases between them. CDR1 and CDR2 from the germline V gene are SGDLS and YYNGEE. The CDR3 sequence is CASSPTGGNTEAFF. CDR3 DNA: TGTGCCAGCAGCCCGACAGGCGGGAACACTGAAGCTTTCTTT. Full variable domain (remainder filled in from reference TRBV9 and TRBJ1-1): DSGVTQTPKHLITATGQRVTLRCSPRSGDLSVYWYQQSLDQGLQFLIQYYNGEERAKGNILERFSAQQFPDLHSELNLSSLELGDSALYFCASSPTGGNTEAFFGQGTRLTVV.

The J gene is TRBJ1-4, the V gene TRBV5-1, with TRBD1 identical over 10 bases. V lost 0 bases and J lost 1; bases outside the gene matches: 3. CDR1 and CDR2 (germline): SGHRS, YFSETQ. The CDR3 has 17 residues. CDR3 nucleotides: TGCGCCAGCAGCTTGGGACAGGGGGCCGGAACTAATGAAAAACTGTTTTTT. The encoded protein is CASSLGQGAGTNEKLFF.

This chain uses TRBV27 with TRBJ1-5, with 7 positions matching TRBD1. Germline CDR1 reads MNHEY; CDR2 reads SMNVEV (reference sequence). With 2 bases clipped from V and 2 bases from J, the junction kept 3 bases outside the gene matches. The CDR3 contains 15 residues. The CDR3 DNA follows: TGTGCCAGCAGTTTAGACAGGGCGGGCAATCAGCCCCAGCATTTT. It specifies CASSLDRAGNQPQHF.

V and J are TRBV2 and TRBJ2-2; maybe TRBD1 (6 bases). From germline, CDR1 is SNHLY and CDR2 FYNNEI. CDR3 length equals 15 residues. Trimming shortened V by 5 bases and J by 0 bases, and 10 bases separated the two germline ends. CDR3 nucleotides: TGTGCCAGCAGTTCTGGACAGACGAACACCGGGGAGCTGTTTTTT. The encoded protein is CASSSGQTNTGELFF.

The genes are TRBV5-1 and TRBJ2-3, with TRBD2 matching 10 bases. Germline V gene sequence: CDR1 SGHRS, CDR2 YFSETQ. This CDR3 is 16 amino acids long. With V trimmed by 4 bases and J by 3 bases, 8 bases remained unmatched. The CDR3 DNA follows: TGCGCCAGCAGCCCCCGGACTAGCGGAGCTACAGATACGCAGTATTTT. It codes for CASSPRTSGATDTQYF.

The CDR3 loop is CATSGHSQETQYF. CDR3 nucleotides: TGTGCCACCAGCGGACATTCCCAAGAGACCCAGTACTTC. The genes are TRBV15 and TRBJ2-5, with D maybe TRBD1 (5 bases). Per germline, CDR1 LNHNV and CDR2 YYDKDF (reference sequence). Trimming cost V 5 bases and J 1 base, with 8 bases left between them. The CDR3 spans 13 residues.

The chain recombines TRBV5-6 with TRBJ1-3; D unresolved. The V end was cut by 0 bases, the J end by 0 bases, with 13 bases between. Germline lookup yields CDR1 SGHDT and CDR2 YYEEEE. This CDR3 is built from 17 residues. The CDR3 spells CASSLGELRLSGNTIYF. The DNA of the CDR3 is TGTGCCAGCAGCTTGGGCGAATTGCGTCTCTCTGGAAACACCATATATTTT.

The sample holds a few counts of this clone. CDR3 residues: CASSLGGQLHEQYF. In DNA form, the CDR3 reads TGCGCCAGCAGCCTGGGAGGACAGTTGCACGAGCAGTACTTC. The chain joins TRBV5-1 to TRBJ2-7, with D perhaps TRBD1 or TRBD2 (6 bases each). CDR1 SGHRS and CDR2 YFSETQ come from the germline V gene. Trimming shortened V by 4 bases and J by 5 bases, and 16 bases separated the two germline ends. CDR3 length equals 14 residues.

This chain uses TRBV9 with TRBJ2-3; 7 positions agree with TRBD1. Germline lookup yields CDR1 SGDLS and CDR2 YYNGEE. CDR3 length: 15 amino acids. The junction had 10 bases not matched to a gene; V was cut back by 7 bases and J by 2 bases. The chain's CDR3 is CASQITGQATDTQYF. In DNA form, the CDR3 reads TGTGCCAGCCAAATAACTGGACAGGCCACAGATACGCAGTATTTT.

This sequence joins TRBV9 and TRBJ1-3, with D unclear. Deletions cut 3 bases from V and 2 bases from J, with 6 bases between. CDR3 length: 13 residues. Germline CDR1 is SGDLS and CDR2 is YYNGEE. The CDR3 sequence is CASSDRTGNTIYF. The CDR3 DNA sequence: TGTGCCAGCAGCGACAGAACTGGAAACACCATATATTTT. Together with reference TRBV9 and TRBJ1-3, the CDR3 gives the full variable domain: DSGVTQTPKHLITATGQRVTLRCSPRSGDLSVYWYQQSLDQGLQFLIQYYNGEERAKGNILERFSAQQFPDLHSELNLSSLELGDSALYFCASSDRTGNTIYFGEGSWLTVV.

Turning to this clone: The junction and the germline gene differ at one end; a read error may be behind it. For the CDR3, the DNA is TGTGCTAGCAGCGAAACTAGCGGGAGAGGCACCGGGGAGCTGTTTTTT. As protein: CASSETSGRGTGELFF. The rearrangement joins TRBV7-7 to TRBJ2-2, with 11 bases that match TRBD2. In germline, CDR1 is SSHAT, CDR2 FNYEAQ (reference sequence). This CDR3 spans 16 amino acids. Drawing the rest from reference TRBV7-7 and TRBJ2-2, the complete variable domain is GAGVSQSPRYKVTKRGQDVTLRCDPISSHATLYWYQQALGQGPEFLTYFNYEAQPDKSGLPSDRFSAERPEGSISTLTIQRTEQRDSAMYRCASSETSGRGTGELFFGEGSRLTVL.